This T cell receptor (beta chain) appears in the sequencing data of a study of T cell changes during pregnancy in multiple sclerosis. The data were produced by immunoSEQ multiplex PCR, yet TCRdb's version contains in-frame clones alone and is incomplete. The repertoire holds roughly 89,000 clones, with roughly 94% as singletons. The CDR3 loop spans 16 amino acids. Losses at the gene ends were 5 bases for V and 2 bases for J; bases not matched to a gene: 9. CDR1 and CDR2 (germline): MDHEN, SYDVKM. This TCR was sampled from a female donor in good health, enrolled as a control in a pregnancy study. The rearrangement uses TRBV28 and TRBJ2-5; 9 positions agree with TRBD1. The input for sequencing was peripheral blood, taken after pregnancy. CDR3 residues: CASSDGTGIPQETQYF. Written as DNA, the CDR3 is TGTGCCAGCAGTGATGGGACAGGGATTCCTCAAGAGACCCAGTACTTC.